One and the same sample provided the 11 T cell receptor beta chains below, sequenced in a study of quantifying T cell responses using KT2 cells. Across the study: TCR alpha and beta constant-region primers primed reverse transcription of RNA.

An oligo carrying a UMI was ligated to the cDNA 3' end. First-round PCR used about 4 cycles and beta primers RC1.1 and RC1.2 covering TRBC1 and TRBC2. TCRdb itself ran the UMI-ligation and nested PCR reads through MiXCR, one entry per CDR3 protein. The sample shows roughly 38,000 distinct CDR3 sequences, over 15% of them seen only once. Sequencing input: PBMCs spiked with cells of the T cell clone KT2. The receptors originated from a human donor.

The chain recombines TRBV12-3 or TRBV12-4 with TRBJ1-2; maybe TRBD1 (5 bases). This CDR3 comprises 15 residues. Trimming cost V 1 base and J 4 bases, with 13 bases left between them. CDR3 sequence: CASSLDRLGLYGYTF. The CDR3 DNA follows: TGTGCCAGCAGTTTAGACAGGCTCGGGCTCTATGGCTACACCTTC.

The J gene is TRBJ1-1, the V gene TRBV4-1; 9 bases fit TRBD1. Trimming cost V 1 base and J 5 bases; bases outside gene matches: 5. The germline V gene encodes CDR1 MGHRA and CDR2 YSYEKL. The CDR3 has 15 residues. The CDR3 DNA sequence: TGCGCCAGCAGCCAAGCCTACAGGGGGCGAACTGAAGCTTTCTTT. Protein product: CASSQAYRGRTEAFF.

The chain has TRBV29-1 and TRBJ2-7; D gene uncertain. Trimming removed 7 bases at V and 6 bases at J, with 16 bases between. The CDR3 is 12 residues long. CDR1 is SQVTM and CDR2 is ANQGSEA in the germline V gene. The CDR3 DNA follows: TGCAGCGCCCGCCGGGTAGACTCCGAGCAGTACTTC. It translates to CSARRVDSEQYF.

The rearrangement joins TRBV19 to TRBJ2-1; D remains unclear. V was pared by 2 bases and J by 13 bases, with 15 bases between. In germline, CDR1 is LNHDA, CDR2 SQIVND (reference sequence). This CDR3 has 13 amino acids. CDR3 sequence reads: CASSIQPLRLQFF. DNA for the CDR3: TGTGCCAGTAGTATACAACCCCTACGCCTTCAGTTCTTC.

The rearrangement joins TRBV4-1 to TRBJ2-2, with 11 bases lining up with TRBD2. The V and J ends lost 4 bases and 7 bases, in that order; junction bases with no gene match: 8. CDR3 length equals 16 residues. Germline CDR1 MGHRA, CDR2 YSYEKL. The CDR3 bases are TGCGCCAGCAGCCTGACTAGCGGGAAAACGGGCGGGGAGCTGTTTTTT. Encoded protein: CASSLTSGKTGGELFF.

In its sample, this clonotype was seen a few times. The chain links TRBV5-1 to TRBJ2-3; possibly TRBD1 or TRBD2 for D (5 bases each). CDR3 length: 15 amino acids. The germline gives CDR1 SGHRS, CDR2 YFSETQ. Trimming stripped 1 base from V and 5 bases from J, with 14 bases between. The CDR3 DNA sequence: TGCGCCAGCAGCTTGAGAGGGGCGCGAGAAGATACGCAGTATTTT. This gives the protein CASSLRGAREDTQYF.

This chain uses TRBV6-6 with TRBJ2-5; 7 bases are a match to TRBD1. CDR3 size: 13 residues. J lost 2 bases, V lost 11 bases, and 8 bases had no gene match. The germline V gene has CDR1 MNHNY and CDR2 SVGAGI (reference sequence). DNA of the CDR3: TGTGCCGGGGCCGGGACAGCACAAGAGACCCAGTACTTC. Amino acid sequence: CAGAGTAQETQYF.

This clonotype was seen a few times. The rearrangement joins TRBV20-1 to TRBJ1-5; D is perhaps TRBD1 (6 bases). CDR3 length: 14 residues. V lost 3 bases to trimming and J lost 5 bases, with 14 bases between them. Germline V CDR1 and CDR2: DFQATT, SNEGSKA (reference sequence). For the CDR3, the DNA is TGCAGTGCTAGGGTGGCCAGGGGAGATCAGCCCCAGCATTTT. Encoded protein: CSARVARGDQPQHF.

This chain joins TRBV4-2 and TRBJ1-1; TRBD1 is a possible D gene (5 bases). Trimming stripped 0 bases from V and 1 base from J, with 9 bases between. CDR1 LGHNA and CDR2 YNFKEQ come from the germline V gene. The length of the CDR3 is 15 residues. The CDR3 spells CASSQEMGTNTEAFF. The CDR3 coding sequence is TGTGCCAGCAGCCAAGAGATGGGGACGAACACTGAAGCTTTCTTT.

V and J are TRBV9 and TRBJ1-5, with D possibly matching TRBD1 (5 bases). The CDR3 is made up of 15 amino acids. V lost 0 bases, J lost 1 base, and 8 bases lay in between. The V gene's germline CDR1 is SGDLS and CDR2 YYNGEE. DNA for the CDR3: TGTGCCAGCAGCGTAGGCAAGGGGAGCAATCAGCCCCAGCATTTT. Its protein is CASSVGKGSNQPQHF.

Only a few counts were recorded for this clonotype. The chain joins TRBV12-3 or TRBV12-4 to TRBJ1-1, with no clear D. The CDR3 is 13 residues long. Trimming cost V 3 bases and J 1 base, with 6 bases left between them. This chain's CDR3 is CASSFHKNTEAFF. The CDR3 DNA reads TGTGCCAGCAGTTTTCATAAGAACACTGAAGCTTTCTTT.